The text below deals with one T cell receptor beta chain. Antigen: not known. This CDR3 has 15 residues. CDR1 and CDR2 (germline): MDHEN, SYDVKM. Trimming shortened V by 6 bases and J by 1 base, and 16 bases separated the two germline ends. These data are taken from a study of STAT3 mutations in large granular lymphocyte leukemia. For the study at large: More than half of T-LGLL patients received immunosuppressive therapy.

Study-wide results and caveats: At least one immunodominant TCR beta clonotype appeared in every T-cell large granular lymphocyte leukemia patient. Samples missed the first appearance of the clone. In about 30% of the 18 patients, new TCR clonotypes emerged after therapy.

About 40,000 productive templates were obtained per sample on average. Method: immunoSEQ multiplex PCR; TCRdb's copy keeps in-frame clones and lacks some. Among under 35,000 clones listed, 60% to 85% were seen once. This TCR was recovered from a woman aged 45-65 years with T-cell large granular lymphocyte leukemia. Some clones in this sample may be carry-over from other donors' samples. Sequenced sample: peripheral blood mononuclear cells. V gene TRBV28 combines with J gene TRBJ2-7; D perhaps matches TRBD2 (6 bases). The CDR3 DNA reads as TGTGCCAGCAGCAGTTTAGCGGAGGCTTCCTACGAGCAGTACTTC. Translation gives CASSSLAEASYEQYF.